The rows below give T cell receptor beta chains drawn from one sample of a study of blood T cell repertoires in COVID-19. TCRdb's table, derived via immunoSEQ multiplex PCR, lists solely in-frame clones and lacks some. This sample yields approximately 230,000 clones, of which about 90% are seen a single time; 1.3% to 1.5% belongs to the top ten. Sequenced material: peripheral blood. The receptors were gathered from an elderly man with acute or convalescent COVID-19. CDR3s include the opening cysteine and the closing phenylalanine or tryptophan. The D gene is left open where the match is weak. Clone size is given for some rows only: seen once, a few or many times, or a class if the clone is expanded.

J gene	clone size	D gene	V gene	CDR3 DNA	CDR3 protein
TRBJ1-2	-	-	TRBV19	TGTGCCAGTAGTAGGGGGCGTCGGTTTGGCTACACCTTC	CASSRGRRFGYTF
TRBJ2-3	-	-	TRBV6-5	TGTGCCAGCAGTTTGACTAGGAAGGGTTTGGCAGATACGCAGTATTTT	CASSLTRKGLADTQYF
TRBJ1-2	-	TRBD1	TRBV2	TGTGCCAGCAACCCTATGGACAGGGTGAGCGGCTACACCTTC	CASNPMDRVSGYTF
TRBJ1-2	-	-	TRBV6-1	TGTGCCAGCAGTGAAGAGACAGTCTCCTATGGCTACACCTTC	CASSEETVSYGYTF
TRBJ2-7	-	TRBD1	TRBV7-9	TGTGCCAGCAGCCCGAGGACAGGGCCATCCTACGAGCAGTACTTC	CASSPRTGPSYEQYF
TRBJ2-7	-	-	TRBV27	TGTGCCAGCAGTTTGGGCAGGGATATCGAGCAGTACTTC	CASSLGRDIEQYF
TRBJ2-7	few	-	TRBV13	TGTGCCAGCAGCTTAGGAAACGGCCGGGACTTACTAAGGCCCTACGAGCAGTACTTC	CASSLGNGRDLLRPYEQYF
TRBJ2-5	few	-	TRBV18	TGTGCCAGCTCAGGTGGACTTGAAGAGACCCAGTACTTC	CASSGGLEETQYF
TRBJ1-2	-	TRBD1	TRBV19	TGTGCCAGTAGTCTAAGGGACAGGGGCTATGGCTACACCTTC	CASSLRDRGYGYTF
TRBJ2-1	-	TRBD2	TRBV6-2/TRBV6-3	TGTGCCAGCAGCGATCTCCCACTAGCGGGTATGGGCAATGAGCAGTTCTTC	CASSDLPLAGMGNEQFF
TRBJ2-5	-	TRBD2	TRBV5-5	TGTGCCAGCAGCAGCCGTAGGACTAGCGGCCAAGAGACCCAGTACTTC	CASSSRRTSGQETQYF
TRBJ1-2	-	TRBD1	TRBV6-6	TGTGCCAGCAGTTGGGGACAGGGAACTAACTATGGCTACACCTTC	CASSWGQGTNYGYTF
TRBJ1-1	once	TRBD1	TRBV5-1	TGCGCCAGCAGCTGGGGACAGGGGACTCAATCTCTGACGGCTTTCTTT	CASSWGQGTQSLTAFF
TRBJ1-4	-	-	TRBV6-5	TGTGCCAGCATTAAAGACACGGGAAATGAAAAACTGTTTTTT	CASIKDTGNEKLFF
TRBJ1-5	-	-	TRBV18	TGTGCCAGCTCATCCCGAAACAGGGAGGGAAGCAATCAGCCCCAGCATTTT	CASSSRNREGSNQPQHF
TRBJ2-1	-	TRBD1	TRBV6-5	TGTGCCAGCAGTTACCTCCCGGGACAGGGGGCTAATGAGCAGTTCTTC	CASSYLPGQGANEQFF
TRBJ2-3	-	TRBD1	TRBV7-9	TGTGCCAGCAGCTTGGGGACAGGGGGCCTAAAGGGGAGAGATACGCAGTATTTT	CASSLGTGGLKGRDTQYF
TRBJ1-2	-	TRBD1	TRBV4-1	TGCGCCAGCAGCCAAAACTTCTACGACAGGGGGCTCGCTCAGTATGGCTACACCTTC	CASSQNFYDRGLAQYGYTF
TRBJ1-2	many	-	TRBV9	TGTGCCAGCAGCGTTCAGGGCGGTCGGTATGGCTACACCTTC	CASSVQGGRYGYTF
TRBJ1-2	once	TRBD1	TRBV29-1	TGCAGCGTCGCCGGGACAGGGATCTATGGCTACACCTTC	CSVAGTGIYGYTF
TRBJ1-1	-	-	TRBV3-1/TRBV3-2	TGTGCCAGCAGCCAAGGACAGAACACTGAAGCTTTCTTT	CASSQGQNTEAFF
TRBJ1-2	-	TRBD1	TRBV7-9	TGTGCCAGCAGCTTCGACAGGGGGTCCGACGGGGGCTACACCTTC	CASSFDRGSDGGYTF
TRBJ2-5	-	TRBD2	TRBV7-2	TGTGCCAGCAGCCCCCGTAGCGGGGTAGAGACCCAGTACTTC	CASSPRSGVETQYF
TRBJ1-6	once	-	TRBV6-5	TGTGCCAGCAGGGACAGTGGGGGTTCACCCCTCCACTTT	CASRDSGGSPLHF
TRBJ1-1	-	-	TRBV15	TGTGCCACCAGCAGAGATTTACGAACGGGGGGTCGGAACACTGAAGCTTTCTTT	CATSRDLRTGGRNTEAFF
TRBJ1-2	-	TRBD1	TRBV25-1	TGTGCCAGCAGTGAACAGGGGGCGCTTCCCCCGAACTATGGCTACACCTTC	CASSEQGALPPNYGYTF
TRBJ1-4	few	-	TRBV7-2	TGTGCCAGCAGCTCGAGTCGGGGGGCCGGTGAAAAACTGTTTTTT	CASSSSRGAGEKLFF
TRBJ2-5	-	TRBD2	TRBV5-4	TGTGCCAGCAGCTTGGCCTCGGGAGGAAGGGAGACCCAGTACTTC	CASSLASGGRETQYF
TRBJ1-2	-	TRBD1	TRBV5-4	TGTGCCAGCAGCTCGGGACCGGGACAGGGGGCGTTTGGCTACACCTTC	CASSSGPGQGAFGYTF
TRBJ2-2	-	-	TRBV5-1	TGCGCCAGCAGCCCTAGGACAGACACCGGGGAGCTGTTTTTT	CASSPRTDTGELFF
TRBJ1-1	-	-	TRBV28	TGTGCCAGCAGTTTTTCGGGGGGGGCCGAGTCCGAAGCTTTCTTT	CASSFSGGAESEAFF
TRBJ2-3	-	-	TRBV5-5	TGTGCCAGCGCCATACAGGGAGTTGCGGATACGCAGTATTTT	CASAIQGVADTQYF
TRBJ2-7	-	TRBD1	TRBV7-3	TGTGCCAGCAGCCAAAATCCCGGACAGGGCGAGCAGTACTTC	CASSQNPGQGEQYF
TRBJ1-5	-	-	TRBV4-3	TGCGCCAGCAGCCAGTGGCGGAGTGGCAATCAGCCCCAGCATTTT	CASSQWRSGNQPQHF
TRBJ1-1	-	-	TRBV18	TGTGCCAGCTCACCTTCCCTTGTAGAATTCACTGAAGCTTTCTTT	CASSPSLVEFTEAFF
TRBJ2-7	once	TRBD1	TRBV20-1	TGCAGTGCTAGTTCTTACAGGGGAAAGTACTTC	CSASSYRGKYF
TRBJ2-2	once	-	TRBV18	TGTGCCAGCTCACCACCCCGTGGAGGGGGCCCCGGGGAGCTGTTTTTT	CASSPPRGGGPGELFF
TRBJ1-5	-	-	TRBV27	TGTGCCAGCAGTTCCATGAGTCAGCCCCAGCATTTT	CASSSMSQPQHF
TRBJ2-5	-	-	TRBV18	TGTGCCAGCTCACCCCCGGGAGAAGTAGAGACCCAGTACTTC	CASSPPGEVETQYF
TRBJ2-3	-	-	TRBV4-3	TGCGCCAGCAGCCAAGACCCCGCGGAGAGCACAGATACGCAGTATTTT	CASSQDPAESTDTQYF
TRBJ1-4	-	-	TRBV15	TGTGCCACCAGCAGAGATGAGAATGAAAAACTGTTTTTT	CATSRDENEKLFF
TRBJ2-7	once	-	TRBV3-1/TRBV3-2	TGTGCCAGCAGCCGCAGCTACGAGCAGTACTTC	CASSRSYEQYF
TRBJ1-4	-	-	TRBV9	TGTGCCAGCAGCGTAGCTGGGCAGGGTTATGAAAAACTGTTTTTT	CASSVAGQGYEKLFF
TRBJ1-1	-	TRBD1	TRBV19	TGTGCCAGTAGTAGGGACAGGGAAGGGTCTGAAGCTTTCTTT	CASSRDREGSEAFF
TRBJ1-1	-	-	TRBV5-1	TGCGCCAGCAGCTTGGCGGGGAACACTGAAGCTTTCTTT	CASSLAGNTEAFF
TRBJ2-2	-	TRBD1	TRBV27	TGTGCCAGCAGTCTCGGACAGGTTGTCACCGGGGAGCTGTTTTTT	CASSLGQVVTGELFF